A selection of T cell receptor beta chains follows, all from one sample in a study of OX40 agonist ivuxolimab in advanced cancers. The repertoire was sequenced with immunoSEQ multiplex PCR; TCRdb's copy has only in-frame clones and lacks some. The profile shows roughly 76,000 clones, roughly nine tenths of them singletons. The sequencing here drew on CD4+ or CD8+ T cells sorted from blood, taken in a trial of the OX40 agonist ivuxolimab. The receptors shown here come from an adult with an advanced solid tumor such as melanoma, head and neck, liver or kidney cancer. CDR3s include the opening cysteine and the closing phenylalanine or tryptophan.

v_gene,j_gene,CDR3aa
TRBV9,TRBJ2-3,CASSEEDKIFSDTQYF
TRBV28,TRBJ1-4,CASSSPGEKLFF
TRBV6-1,TRBJ1-1,CASSRQFMNTEAFF
TRBV11-3,TRBJ2-1,CASSLEGGRSDEQFF
TRBV11-3,TRBJ2-1,CASSRIRDEQFF
TRBV19,TRBJ1-5,CASSPLKNQPQHF
TRBV4-1,TRBJ1-2,CASSQDSVLRVGYTF
TRBV10-3,TRBJ2-3,CAIGRESGDTQYF
TRBV28,TRBJ2-5,CASSTGLGPNLGKETQYF
TRBV27,TRBJ1-1,CASSQDPGNTEAFF
TRBV7-2,TRBJ2-1,CASSSKREGYNEQFF
TRBV7-6,TRBJ2-1,CASSPRTSGKDEQFF
TRBV6-5,TRBJ2-5,CASSPGTGRETQYF
TRBV2,TRBJ2-1,CASSGLAGEGGQFF
TRBV2,TRBJ2-4,CASMGGLAKNIQYF
TRBV6-6,TRBJ2-7,CASTRDRGLGEQYF
TRBV6-6,TRBJ1-2,CASSYPVDRGGYGYTF
TRBV4-3,TRBJ1-1,CASSQVQGAPTEAFF
TRBV19,TRBJ1-5,CASSPDSTQPQHF
TRBV19,TRBJ2-1,CASSIGGRFGNEQFF
TRBV18,TRBJ2-3,CASSPHGDTQYF
TRBV6-4,TRBJ1-2,CASRRQPLDNYGYTF